This T cell receptor beta chain was sequenced in a study of shared clonotypes between healthy human individuals. Broader study findings: Estimated richness was generally greater in naive than memory subsets.

In regard to this clone: Its antigen remains unknown.

The protocol was immunoSEQ multiplex PCR, while the TCRdb copy is restricted to in-frame clones and leaves out a portion. Among fewer than 1.8 million clones listed, roughly 98.5% were seen once. V lost 4 bases to trimming and J lost 0 bases; unmatched junction nucleotides: 8. The CDR3 is 18 amino acids. The germline CDR1 and CDR2 sequences are SGDLS and YYNGEE. The chain has TRBV9 and TRBJ2-3; 13 nucleotides align to TRBD2. The sample was naive CD4+ T cells sorted from blood. Subset of the sample: CD45RA+ positively selected. This sequence originates from a man younger than 40 in good health. CDR3 sequence: CASSRGTSGTTSTDTQYF. Here the CDR3 DNA reads TGTGCCAGCAGCCGCGGGACTAGCGGGACTACCAGCACAGATACGCAGTATTTT.